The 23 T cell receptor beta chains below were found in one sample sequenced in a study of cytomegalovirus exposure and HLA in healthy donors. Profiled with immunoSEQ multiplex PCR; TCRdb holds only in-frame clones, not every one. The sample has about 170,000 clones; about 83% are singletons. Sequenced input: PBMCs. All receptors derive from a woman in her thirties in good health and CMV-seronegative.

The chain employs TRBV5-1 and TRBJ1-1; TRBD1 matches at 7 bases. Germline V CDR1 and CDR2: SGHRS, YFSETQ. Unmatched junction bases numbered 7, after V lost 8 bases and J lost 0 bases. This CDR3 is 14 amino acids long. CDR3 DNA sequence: TGCGCCAGTGGGACAGATGTTATGAACACTGAAGCTTTCTTT. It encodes CASGTDVMNTEAFF.

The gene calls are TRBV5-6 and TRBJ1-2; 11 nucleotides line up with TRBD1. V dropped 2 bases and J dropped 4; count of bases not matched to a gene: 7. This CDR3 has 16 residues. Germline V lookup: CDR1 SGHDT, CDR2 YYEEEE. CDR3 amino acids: CASSFYRTGGVYGYTF. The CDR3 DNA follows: TGTGCCAGCAGCTTCTACCGGACAGGGGGCGTCTATGGCTACACCTTC.

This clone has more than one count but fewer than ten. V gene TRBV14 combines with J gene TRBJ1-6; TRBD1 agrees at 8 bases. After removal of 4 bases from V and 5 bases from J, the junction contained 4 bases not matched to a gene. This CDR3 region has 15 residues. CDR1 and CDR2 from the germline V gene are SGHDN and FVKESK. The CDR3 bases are TGTGCCAGCAGCCCTCGACAGGGGAATAATTCACCCCTCCACTTT. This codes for CASSPRQGNNSPLHF. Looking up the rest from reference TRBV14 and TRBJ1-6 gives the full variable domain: EAGVTQFPSHSVIEKGQTVTLRCDPISGHDNLYWYRRVMGKEIKFLLHFVKESKQDESGMPNNRFLAERTGGTYSTLKVQPAELEDSGVYFCASSPRQGNNSPLHFGNGTRLTVT.

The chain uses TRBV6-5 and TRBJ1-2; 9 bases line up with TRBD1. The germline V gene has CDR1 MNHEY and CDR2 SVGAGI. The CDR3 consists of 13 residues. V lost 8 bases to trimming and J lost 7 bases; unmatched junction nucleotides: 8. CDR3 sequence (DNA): TGTGCCAGCCAACGGGGACAGGGAGCTGGCTACACCTTC. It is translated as CASQRGQGAGYTF.

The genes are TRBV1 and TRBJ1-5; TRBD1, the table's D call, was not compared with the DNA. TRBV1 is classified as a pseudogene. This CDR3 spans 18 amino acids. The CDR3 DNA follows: TGCACCAGCAGCCAAGAGTTGTGGACAGCCTATAGCAATCAGCCCCAGCATTTT. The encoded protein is CTSSQELWTAYSNQPQHF.

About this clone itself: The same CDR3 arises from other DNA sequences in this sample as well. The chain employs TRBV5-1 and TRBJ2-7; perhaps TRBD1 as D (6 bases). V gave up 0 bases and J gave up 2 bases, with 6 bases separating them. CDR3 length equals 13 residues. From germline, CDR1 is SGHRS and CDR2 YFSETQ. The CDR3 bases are TGCGCCAGCAGCTTGGACAGGGCCTACGAGCAGTACTTC. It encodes CASSLDRAYEQYF.

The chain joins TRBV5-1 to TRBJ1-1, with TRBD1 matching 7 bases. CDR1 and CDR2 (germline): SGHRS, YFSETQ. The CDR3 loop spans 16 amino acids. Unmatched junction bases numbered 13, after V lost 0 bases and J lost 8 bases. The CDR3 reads CASSLAQTTTGLEAFF. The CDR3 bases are TGCGCCAGCAGCTTGGCCCAGACCACGACAGGGCTCGAAGCTTTCTTT.

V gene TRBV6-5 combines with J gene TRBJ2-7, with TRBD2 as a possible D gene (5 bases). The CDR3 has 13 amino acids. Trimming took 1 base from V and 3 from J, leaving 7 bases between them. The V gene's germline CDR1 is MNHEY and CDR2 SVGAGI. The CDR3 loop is CASSYFEGYEQYF. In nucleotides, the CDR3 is TGTGCCAGCAGTTACTTTGAGGGCTACGAGCAGTACTTC.

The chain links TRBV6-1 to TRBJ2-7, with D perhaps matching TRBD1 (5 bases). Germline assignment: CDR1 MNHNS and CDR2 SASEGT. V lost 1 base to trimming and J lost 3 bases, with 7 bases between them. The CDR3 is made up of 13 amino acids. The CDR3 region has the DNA TGTGCCAGCAGTGAAGTCCAGGGCTACGAGCAGTACTTC. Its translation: CASSEVQGYEQYF.

The CDR3 DNA sequence: TGTGCCAGCAGCTACAGGGGGCAGCAGTTCTTC. Translating it yields CASSYRGQQFF. The chain recombines TRBV9 with TRBJ2-1, with 9 bases identical to TRBD1. CDR1 and CDR2 (germline): SGDLS, YYNGEE. This CDR3 has 11 amino acids. After removal of 4 bases from V and 11 bases from J, the junction contained 1 base not matched to a gene.

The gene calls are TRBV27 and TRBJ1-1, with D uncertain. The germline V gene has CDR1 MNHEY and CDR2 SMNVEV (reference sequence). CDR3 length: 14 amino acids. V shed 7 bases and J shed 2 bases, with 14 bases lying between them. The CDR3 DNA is TGTGCCAGCACCTCCGGGGTGGGAAACACTGAAGCTTTCTTT. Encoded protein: CASTSGVGNTEAFF.

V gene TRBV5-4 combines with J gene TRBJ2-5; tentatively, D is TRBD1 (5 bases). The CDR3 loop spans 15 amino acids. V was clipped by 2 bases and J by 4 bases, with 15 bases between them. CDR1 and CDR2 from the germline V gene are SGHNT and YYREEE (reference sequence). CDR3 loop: CASSLPSRGPETQYF. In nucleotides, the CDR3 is TGTGCCAGCAGCTTACCCTCTAGGGGCCCAGAGACCCAGTACTTC. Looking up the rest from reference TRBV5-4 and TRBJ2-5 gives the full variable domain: ETGVTQSPTHLIKTRGQQVTLRCSSQSGHNTVSWYQQALGQGPQFIFQYYREEENGRGNFPPRFSGLQFPNYSSELNVNALELDDSALYLCASSLPSRGPETQYFGPGTRLLVL.

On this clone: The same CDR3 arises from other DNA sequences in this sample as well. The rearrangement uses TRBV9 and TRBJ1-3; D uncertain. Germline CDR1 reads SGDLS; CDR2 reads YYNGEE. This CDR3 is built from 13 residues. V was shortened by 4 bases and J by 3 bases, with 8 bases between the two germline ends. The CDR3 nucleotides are TGTGCCAGCAGCCCAAACAGTGGAAACACCATATATTTT. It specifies CASSPNSGNTIYF.

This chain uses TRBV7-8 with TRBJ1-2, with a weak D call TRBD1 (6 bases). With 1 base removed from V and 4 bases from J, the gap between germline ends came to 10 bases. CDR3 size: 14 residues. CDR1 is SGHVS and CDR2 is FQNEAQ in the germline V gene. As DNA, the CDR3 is TGTGCCAGCAGCTTAGGGGGGCCCCTCTATGGCTACACCTTC. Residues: CASSLGGPLYGYTF.

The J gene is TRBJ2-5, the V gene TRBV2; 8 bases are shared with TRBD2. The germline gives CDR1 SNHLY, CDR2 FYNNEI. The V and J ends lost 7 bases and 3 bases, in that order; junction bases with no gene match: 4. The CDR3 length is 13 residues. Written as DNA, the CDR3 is TGTGCCAGCAATAGCGGGGTAGAAGAGACCCAGTACTTC. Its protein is CASNSGVEETQYF.

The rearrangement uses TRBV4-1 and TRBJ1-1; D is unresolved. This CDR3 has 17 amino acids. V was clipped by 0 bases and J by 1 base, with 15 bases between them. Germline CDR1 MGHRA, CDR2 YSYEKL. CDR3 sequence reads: CASSQDRVFVKNTEAFF. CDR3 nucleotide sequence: TGCGCCAGCAGCCAAGATCGGGTTTTCGTCAAGAACACTGAAGCTTTCTTT.

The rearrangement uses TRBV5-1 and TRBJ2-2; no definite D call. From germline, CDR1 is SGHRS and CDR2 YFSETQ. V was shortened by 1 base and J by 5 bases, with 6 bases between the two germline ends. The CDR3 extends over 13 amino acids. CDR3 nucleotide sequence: TGCGCCAGCAGCTTGTATCAGACCGGGGAGCTGTTTTTT. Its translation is CASSLYQTGELFF.

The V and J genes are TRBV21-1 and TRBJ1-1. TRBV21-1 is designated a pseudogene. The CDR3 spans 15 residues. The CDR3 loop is CASSKGGRRDTEAFF. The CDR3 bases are TGTGCCAGCAGCAAAGGAGGCAGGAGGGACACTGAAGCTTTCTTT.

The CDR3 region is CASSLGTGNGYTF. The CDR3 coding sequence is TGCGCCAGCAGCTTGGGGACAGGGAATGGCTACACCTTC. The V and J genes are TRBV5-1 and TRBJ1-2; 8 nucleotides match TRBD1. The trim removed 0 bases at V and 6 bases at J, leaving 1 base unmatched. Germline CDR1 and CDR2: SGHRS and YFSETQ. CDR3 length: 13 residues.

The CDR3 protein is CASSLYGQVLSYEQYF. The CDR3 nucleotides read TGTGCCAGCAGCTTATATGGACAGGTCCTCTCCTACGAGCAGTACTTC. The V gene is TRBV11-2, the J gene TRBJ2-7; 7 bases are shared with TRBD1. The germline CDR1 and CDR2 sequences are SGHAT and FQNNGV. There are 16 residues in the CDR3. The junction had 7 bases not matched to a gene; V was cut back by 2 bases and J by 0 bases. The full variable domain, completed using reference TRBV11-2 and TRBJ2-7, is EAGVAQSPRYKIIEKRQSVAFWCNPISGHATLYWYQQILGQGPKLLIQFQNNGVVDDSQLPKDRFSAERLKGVDSTLKIQPAKLEDSAVYLCASSLYGQVLSYEQYFGPGTRLTVT.

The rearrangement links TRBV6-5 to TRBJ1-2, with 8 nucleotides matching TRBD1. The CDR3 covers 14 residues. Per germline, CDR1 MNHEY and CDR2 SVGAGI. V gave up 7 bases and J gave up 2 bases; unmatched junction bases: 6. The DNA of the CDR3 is TGTGCCAGCATGATTTCAGGGGGCAACTATGGCTACACCTTC. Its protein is CASMISGGNYGYTF.

The CDR3 reads CASSGRGLAKNIQYF. For the CDR3, the DNA is TGTGCCAGCAGCGGCAGGGGATTGGCCAAAAACATTCAGTACTTC. This chain uses TRBV9 with TRBJ2-4, with D possibly TRBD1 on 6 matching bases. Germline CDR1 SGDLS, CDR2 YYNGEE. The ends were cut back, 3 bases at V and 1 base at J, with 11 bases in the middle. This CDR3 spans 15 amino acids. Drawing the rest from reference TRBV9 and TRBJ2-4, the complete variable domain is DSGVTQTPKHLITATGQRVTLRCSPRSGDLSVYWYQQSLDQGLQFLIQYYNGEERAKGNILERFSAQQFPDLHSELNLSSLELGDSALYFCASSGRGLAKNIQYFGAGTRLSVL.

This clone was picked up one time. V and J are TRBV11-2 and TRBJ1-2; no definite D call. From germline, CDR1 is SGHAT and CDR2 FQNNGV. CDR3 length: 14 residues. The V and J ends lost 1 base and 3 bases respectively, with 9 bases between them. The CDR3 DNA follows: TGTGCCAGCAGCTTAGGTAGAGGGTACTATGGCTACACCTTC. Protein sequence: CASSLGRGYYGYTF.